Following are 13 T cell receptor beta chains from one sample sequenced in a study of lymphopenia after photon versus proton radiotherapy. Some clones are missing from TCRdb's copy, which holds only in-frame ones; the method was immunoSEQ multiplex PCR. Of 25,000 to 30,000 clones detected, around 80% appear once; the ten largest clones hold over 30%. Sequencing was performed on peripheral blood, taken from a patient treated with photon-based radiotherapy. The receptors derive from a man over 45 with gastric cancer.

The rearrangement joins TRBV6-4 to TRBJ2-1, with D perhaps matching TRBD2 (6 bases). Germline V gene lookup returns CDR1 MRHNA and CDR2 SNTAGT. Trimming cost V 0 bases and J 6 bases, with 15 bases left between them. CDR3 size: 16 residues. CDR3 coding DNA: TGTGCCAGCAGTGACTCTCTGGGGGGTCCGGGCAATGAGCAGTTCTTC. Protein product: CASSDSLGGPGNEQFF.

The chain uses TRBV19 and TRBJ1-6; no clear D. The length of the CDR3 is 13 residues. V was shortened by 5 bases and J by 9 bases, with 11 bases between the two germline ends. Germline V gene lookup returns CDR1 LNHDA and CDR2 SQIVND (reference sequence). CDR3 region: CASSSGSSSPLHF. The CDR3 DNA follows: TGTGCCAGTAGTTCCGGGAGTAGTTCACCCCTCCACTTT.

Only a few counts were recorded for this clone. The rearrangement links TRBV11-2 to TRBJ1-6; D is ambiguous. The CDR3 has 15 amino acids. CDR1 SGHAT and CDR2 FQNNGV come from the germline V gene. V lost 2 bases and J 4 bases, leaving 9 bases between the germline ends. The DNA for the CDR3 is TGTGCCAGCAGCTTAAACTCGCAGTATAATTCACCCCTCCACTTT. It specifies CASSLNSQYNSPLHF.

This chain uses TRBV4-1 with TRBJ1-4; no definite D call. Germline V gene data show CDR1 as MGHRA and CDR2 as YSYEKL. This CDR3 has 16 amino acids. The V gene lost 3 bases and the J gene lost 0 bases, with 11 bases spanning the gap. The CDR3 is CASSHRAVPTNEKLFF. The DNA for the CDR3 is TGCGCCAGCAGCCACCGGGCCGTCCCAACTAATGAAAAACTGTTTTTT.

The chain links TRBV7-2 to TRBJ1-2; the D is unclear. The ends were cut back, 5 bases at V and 3 bases at J, with 16 bases in the middle. This CDR3 is built from 15 residues. Germline V gene lookup returns CDR1 SGHTA and CDR2 FQGNSA. CDR3 amino acids: CASSGWSKADYGYTF. The CDR3 DNA is TGTGCCAGCAGCGGGTGGAGTAAGGCGGACTATGGCTACACCTTC.

V usage is TRBV6-6 and J usage is TRBJ1-3; the D gene is possibly TRBD1 (5 bases). The CDR3 covers 14 residues. V was cut by 7 bases and J by 4 bases, with 14 bases left in between. The germline V gene has CDR1 MNHNY and CDR2 SVGAGI (reference sequence). The CDR3: CASMAGGSGNTIYF. The DNA for the CDR3 is TGTGCCAGCATGGCGGGGGGTTCAGGAAACACCATATATTTT.

The gene calls are TRBV19 and TRBJ1-1; 9 bases line up with TRBD1. Germline values: CDR1 LNHDA, CDR2 SQIVND (reference sequence). V lost 7 bases, J lost 8 bases, and 11 bases stayed unmatched. The CDR3 consists of 14 residues. CDR3 in DNA: TGTGCCAGTATTCCATTCGGGACAGGGACCGAAGCTTTCTTT. Translating gives CASIPFGTGTEAFF.

V usage is TRBV7-3 and J usage is TRBJ2-1; TRBD2 matches 7 bases. The ends lost 1 base at V and 8 bases at J; junction bases unmatched: 17. CDR3 length equals 18 residues. Germline V CDR1 and CDR2: SGHTA, FQGTGA. The CDR3: CASSLRVGAGFGLDEQFF. Here the CDR3 DNA reads TGTGCCAGCAGCTTAAGAGTAGGAGCGGGGTTTGGGTTGGATGAGCAGTTCTTC.

V and J are TRBV19 and TRBJ2-1; 7 bases fit TRBD1. V lost 0 bases, J lost 0 bases, and 5 bases stayed unmatched. The CDR3 contains 17 residues. Germline V gene sequence: CDR1 LNHDA, CDR2 SQIVND (reference sequence). The CDR3 DNA reads as TGTGCCAGTAGTATAGATGGGACAGTGAGCTCCTACAATGAGCAGTTCTTC. Translating it yields CASSIDGTVSSYNEQFF.

This sequence joins TRBV5-1 and TRBJ2-7; D unresolved. The V and J ends lost 0 bases and 3 bases respectively, with 10 bases between them. The CDR3 has 14 residues. Per the germline V gene, CDR1 is SGHRS and CDR2 is YFSETQ. Here the CDR3 reads CASSLAGGSYEQYV. The DNA of the CDR3 is TGCGCCAGCAGCTTGGCGGGCGGAAGCTACGAGCAGTACGTC.

This CDR3 is CARSRHRTGRAATNEKLFF. CDR3 nucleotides: TGTGCCAGAAGCCGACACAGGACAGGGAGGGCTGCAACTAATGAAAAACTGTTTTTT. This chain uses TRBV5-3 with TRBJ1-4; TRBD1 matches 8 bases. TRBV5-3 is classed as an ORF, of uncertain function. The J segment lost 0 bases and the V segment lost 4 bases, leaving 14 bases of the junction unmatched. This CDR3 contains 19 residues.

The genes are TRBV7-8 and TRBJ1-1; D gene ambiguous. The V end was cut by 2 bases, the J end by 8 bases, with 9 bases between. CDR1 and CDR2 (germline): SGHVS, FQNEAQ. This CDR3 is built from 12 residues. CDR3 region: CASSLLAREAFF. The DNA for the CDR3 is TGTGCCAGCAGCTTACTTGCTAGAGAAGCTTTCTTT.

The chain couples TRBV18 to TRBJ2-1; perhaps TRBD1 as D (5 bases). V gave up 0 bases and J gave up 10 bases, with 10 bases separating them. This CDR3 has 13 amino acids. Germline CDR1 and CDR2: KGHSH and LQKENI. The CDR3 loop is CASSPPLDTEQFF. In nucleotides, the CDR3 is TGTGCCAGCTCACCACCCCTGGACACCGAGCAGTTCTTC.